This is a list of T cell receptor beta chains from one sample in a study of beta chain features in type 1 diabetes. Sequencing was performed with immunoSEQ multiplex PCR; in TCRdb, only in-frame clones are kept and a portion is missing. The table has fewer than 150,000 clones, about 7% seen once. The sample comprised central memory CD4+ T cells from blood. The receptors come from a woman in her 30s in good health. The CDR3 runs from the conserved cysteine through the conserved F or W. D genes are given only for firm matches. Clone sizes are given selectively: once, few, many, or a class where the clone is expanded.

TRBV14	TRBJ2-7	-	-	CASSRQGGATYEQYF	TGTGCCAGCAGCCGACAGGGAGGTGCCACCTACGAGCAGTACTTC
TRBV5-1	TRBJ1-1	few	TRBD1	CASSTGQATEAFF	TGCGCCAGCAGCACCGGACAGGCCACTGAAGCTTTCTTT
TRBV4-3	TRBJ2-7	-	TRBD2	CASNREWEGSYEQYF	TGCGCCAGCAACCGGGAGTGGGAGGGCTCCTACGAGCAGTACTTC
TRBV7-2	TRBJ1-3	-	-	CASSLEGSSGNTIYF	TGTGCCAGCAGCTTGGAGGGAAGCTCTGGAAACACCATATATTTT
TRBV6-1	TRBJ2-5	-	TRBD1	CASSAWDRAAETQYF	TGTGCCAGCAGTGCGTGGGACAGGGCGGCAGAGACCCAGTACTTC
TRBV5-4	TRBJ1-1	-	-	CASSLGQVGTEAFF	TGTGCCAGCAGCTTGGGACAGGTGGGCACTGAAGCTTTCTTT
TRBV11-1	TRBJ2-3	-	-	CASSSQADTQYF	TGTGCCAGCAGCTCACAAGCAGATACGCAGTATTTT
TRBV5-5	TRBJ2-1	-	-	CASSLGGFSNEQFF	TGTGCCAGCAGCTTGGGCGGGTTTAGCAATGAGCAGTTCTTC
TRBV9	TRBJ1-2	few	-	CASSELGSYGYTF	TGTGCCAGCAGTGAACTCGGGAGCTATGGCTACACCTTC
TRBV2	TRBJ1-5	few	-	CASQTQGLSNQPQHF	TGTGCCAGCCAAACACAGGGCCTTAGCAATCAGCCCCAGCATTTT
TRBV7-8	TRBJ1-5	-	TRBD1	CASSVDRASQPQHF	TGTGCCAGCAGCGTCGACAGGGCATCCCAGCCCCAGCATTTT
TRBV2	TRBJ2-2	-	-	CASSAQGGTGELFF	TGTGCCAGCAGTGCGCAGGGTGGGACCGGGGAGCTGTTTTTT
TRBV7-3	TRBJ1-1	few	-	CASSLIENTEAFF	TGTGCCAGCAGCTTAATAGAGAACACTGAAGCTTTCTTT
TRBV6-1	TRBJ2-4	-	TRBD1	CASSGDRVKNIQYF	TGTGCCAGCAGCGGGGACAGGGTCAAAAACATTCAGTACTTC
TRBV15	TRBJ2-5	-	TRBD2	CATSRSRLAGVLETQYF	TGTGCCACCAGCAGAAGTCGACTAGCGGGAGTTTTGGAGACCCAGTACTTC
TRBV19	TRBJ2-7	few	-	CASSIVATGEQYF	TGTGCCAGTAGTATAGTAGCGACTGGCGAGCAGTACTTC
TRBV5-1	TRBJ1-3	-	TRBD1	CASSAVTGTGNTIYF	TGCGCCAGCAGCGCCGTGACAGGGACGGGAAACACCATATATTTT
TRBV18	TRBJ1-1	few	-	CASSQSTGNTEAFF	TGTGCCAGCTCACAATCGACAGGGAACACTGAAGCTTTCTTT
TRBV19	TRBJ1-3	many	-	CASKDSLSGNTIYF	TGTGCCAGTAAGGACAGCTTGTCTGGAAACACCATATATTTT
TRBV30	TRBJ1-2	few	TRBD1	CAWTTPGGFYGYTF	TGTGCCTGGACCACCCCAGGGGGTTTCTATGGCTACACCTTC
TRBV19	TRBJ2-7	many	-	CASRTESSYEQYF	TGTGCCAGCCGGACAGAAAGCTCCTACGAGCAGTACTTC
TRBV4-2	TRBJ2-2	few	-	CASRAPGSAPTGELFF	TGTGCCAGCAGGGCGCCAGGATCGGCCCCCACCGGGGAGCTGTTTTTT
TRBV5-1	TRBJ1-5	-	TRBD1	CASSLGDRQPQHF	TGCGCCAGCAGCTTGGGGGACAGACAGCCCCAGCATTTT
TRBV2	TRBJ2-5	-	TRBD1	CASMGALRGRETQYF	TGTGCCAGCATGGGAGCGTTGAGGGGGCGAGAGACCCAGTACTTC
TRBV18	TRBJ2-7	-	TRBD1	CASRKGTGVDYEQYF	TGTGCCAGCCGAAAGGGGACAGGGGTCGACTACGAGCAGTACTTC
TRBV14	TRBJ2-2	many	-	CASSQVRGGNTGELFF	TGTGCCAGCAGCCAAGTCCGGGGAGGGAACACCGGGGAGCTGTTTTTT
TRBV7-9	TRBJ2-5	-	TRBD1	CASSSDRAQETQYF	TGTGCCAGCAGCTCGGACAGGGCGCAAGAGACCCAGTACTTC
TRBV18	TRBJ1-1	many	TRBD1	CASSPFRQGQGMGAFF	TGTGCCAGCTCCCCATTTCGGCAGGGACAGGGAATGGGAGCTTTCTTT
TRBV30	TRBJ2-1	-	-	CAWGLGGGGRHNEQFF	TGTGCCTGGGGGTTAGGGGGTGGCGGACGCCACAATGAGCAGTTCTTC
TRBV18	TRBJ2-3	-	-	CASVAAPPRDTQYF	TGTGCCAGTGTAGCGGCCCCCCCCCGAGATACGCAGTATTTT
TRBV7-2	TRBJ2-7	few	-	CASSLVSGGVYEQYF	TGTGCCAGCAGCTTAGTTAGCGGAGGGGTCTACGAGCAGTACTTC
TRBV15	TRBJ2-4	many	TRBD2	CATTASGRAVKNIQYF	TGTGCCACCACCGCTAGCGGGAGGGCAGTCAAAAACATTCAGTACTTC
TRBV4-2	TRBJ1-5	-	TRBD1	CASSQDWSGQGLQPQHF	TGTGCCAGCAGCCAAGATTGGTCCGGACAGGGTTTGCAGCCCCAGCATTTT
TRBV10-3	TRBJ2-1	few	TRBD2	CAISESKGTSGSGNEQFF	TGTGCCATCAGTGAGTCGAAAGGAACTAGCGGGAGTGGTAATGAGCAGTTCTTC
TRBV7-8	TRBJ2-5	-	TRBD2	CASISTASSGRARETQYF	TGTGCCAGCATCTCCACTGCCTCTAGCGGGAGGGCCCGGGAGACCCAGTACTTC
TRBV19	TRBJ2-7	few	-	CASSIHVSSYEQYF	TGTGCCAGTAGTATACACGTTAGCTCCTACGAGCAGTACTTC
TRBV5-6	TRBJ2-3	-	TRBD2	CASSSWTSGSGYTQYF	TGTGCCAGCAGCTCCTGGACTAGCGGGAGCGGATATACGCAGTATTTT
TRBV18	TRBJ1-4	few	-	CASSPKAGFGEKLFF	TGTGCCAGCTCACCGAAGGCAGGGTTTGGGGAAAAACTGTTTTTT
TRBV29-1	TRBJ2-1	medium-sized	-	CSTGNYNEQFF	TGCAGCACAGGGAACTACAATGAGCAGTTCTTC
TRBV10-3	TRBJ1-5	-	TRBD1	CAISEQGGSNQPQHF	TGTGCCATCAGTGAGCAGGGGGGTAGCAATCAGCCCCAGCATTTT
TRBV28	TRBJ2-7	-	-	CASSLGGRDEQYF	TGTGCCAGCAGTTTAGGGGGCCGGGACGAGCAGTACTTC
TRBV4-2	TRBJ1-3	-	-	CASSQDLGNTIYF	TGTGCCAGCAGCCAAGATCTGGGAAACACCATATATTTT
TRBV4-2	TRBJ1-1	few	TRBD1	CASSQGQTNTEAFF	TGTGCCAGCAGCCAGGGACAGACGAACACTGAAGCTTTCTTT
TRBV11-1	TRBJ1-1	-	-	CASSLAEAQAFF	TGTGCCAGCAGCTTAGCTGAAGCCCAAGCTTTCTTT
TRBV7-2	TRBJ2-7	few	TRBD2	CASSFGGSSSYEQYF	TGTGCCAGCAGCTTCGGCGGGAGTAGCTCCTACGAGCAGTACTTC
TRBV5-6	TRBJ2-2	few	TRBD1	CASSLGQGSTGELFF	TGTGCCAGCAGCTTGGGACAGGGGAGCACCGGGGAGCTGTTTTTT
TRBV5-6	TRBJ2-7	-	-	CASSLFTPHRPYEQYF	TGTGCCAGCAGCTTGTTCACACCCCACCGCCCCTACGAGCAGTACTTC
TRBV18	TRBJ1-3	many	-	CASSPAVENSGNTIYF	TGTGCCAGCTCACCCGCGGTAGAGAACTCTGGAAACACCATATATTTT
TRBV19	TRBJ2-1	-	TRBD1	CASSIYRGPDEQFF	TGTGCCAGTAGTATCTACAGGGGGCCGGATGAGCAGTTCTTC
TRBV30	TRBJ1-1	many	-	CAWSHDDRWNTEAFF	TGTGCCTGGAGCCATGATGACAGGTGGAACACTGAAGCTTTCTTT
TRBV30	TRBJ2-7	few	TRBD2	CAWSIGGVNSYEQYF	TGTGCCTGGAGCATCGGGGGGGTAAACTCCTACGAGCAGTACTTC
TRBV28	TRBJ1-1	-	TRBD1	CASTWQGANTEAFF	TGTGCCAGCACCTGGCAGGGGGCGAACACTGAAGCTTTCTTT
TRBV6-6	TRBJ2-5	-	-	CASSPVQETQYF	TGTGCCAGCAGTCCCGTACAAGAGACCCAGTACTTC
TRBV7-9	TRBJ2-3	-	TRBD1	CASSLVGQPTDTQYF	TGTGCCAGCAGCTTAGTGGGACAGCCTACAGATACGCAGTATTTT
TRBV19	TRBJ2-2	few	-	CASSIEGVPGELFF	TGTGCCAGTAGTATAGAGGGCGTCCCCGGGGAGCTGTTTTTT
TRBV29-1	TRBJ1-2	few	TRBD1	CSSSGDRGLNGYTF	TGCAGCAGTTCTGGGGACAGGGGGCTTAATGGCTACACCTTC
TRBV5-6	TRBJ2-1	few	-	CASSPDSLEQFF	TGTGCCAGCAGCCCGGACTCCTTAGAGCAGTTCTTC
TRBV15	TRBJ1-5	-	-	CATSRDIYSNQPQHF	TGTGCCACCAGCAGGGACATTTATAGCAATCAGCCCCAGCATTTT
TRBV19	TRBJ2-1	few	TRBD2	CASSSQAGAVEQFF	TGTGCCAGTAGTTCCCAAGCGGGGGCAGTTGAGCAGTTCTTC
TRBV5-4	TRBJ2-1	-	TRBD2	CASSAGLANEQFF	TGTGCCAGCAGCGCGGGACTAGCCAATGAGCAGTTCTTC